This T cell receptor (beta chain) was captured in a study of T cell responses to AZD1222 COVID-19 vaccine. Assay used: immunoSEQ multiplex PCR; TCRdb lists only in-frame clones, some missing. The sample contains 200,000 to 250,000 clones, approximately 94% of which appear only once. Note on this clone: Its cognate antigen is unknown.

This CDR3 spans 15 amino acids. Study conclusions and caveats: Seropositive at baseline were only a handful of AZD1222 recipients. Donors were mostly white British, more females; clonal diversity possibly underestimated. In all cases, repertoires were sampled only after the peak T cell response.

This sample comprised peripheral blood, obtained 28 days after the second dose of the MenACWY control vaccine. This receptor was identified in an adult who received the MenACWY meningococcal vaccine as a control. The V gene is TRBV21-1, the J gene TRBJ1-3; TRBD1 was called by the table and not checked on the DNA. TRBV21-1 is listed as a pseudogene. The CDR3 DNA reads TGTGCCAGCAGCCCCAGGTCGGCCTCTGGAAACACCATATATTTT. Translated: CASSPRSASGNTIYF.